This TCR beta chain was found in a study of tumor and adjacent non-tumor tissue in lung cancer. Study background: There were 11 to 12 adenocarcinoma, 2 squamous cell carcinoma and 1 small cell lung cancer cases. The patients, 10 to 11 men and five or six women, were roughly 30 to 80 with stage I to III disease.

Regarding the study as a whole: Compared with tumor, normal lung showed significantly lower TCR diversity. Top 100 clones took a larger repertoire share in normal lung.

This clonotype has ten or more counts. What it recognizes is unknown. This sample's RNA came from whole unsorted tissue. The library came from three nested PCR rounds adapted from ARM-PCR protocols. MiXCR was run by TCRdb on the multiplex PCR reads, yielding one entry per CDR3 protein. The sample carries 120,000 or so distinct CDR3 sequences, around three fifths recorded once. Sample: lung tumor tissue. The sequence was obtained from a man between 25 and 39 years old with non-small cell lung cancer.

In DNA form, the CDR3 reads TGTGCCAGCAGCCTACTAGATAAGACCCAGTACTTC. It translates to CASSLLDKTQYF. The V and J genes are TRBV12-3 or TRBV12-4 and TRBJ2-5; D is perhaps TRBD2 (5 bases). V lost 6 bases, J lost 6 bases, and 11 bases lay in between. This CDR3 comprises 12 residues.